This T cell receptor (beta chain) is from a study of T cells in Graves' hyperthyroidism and ophthalmopathy. Clinical symptoms, serum thyroxine, TRAb, thyroid ultrasound and orbital computed tomography established diagnosis. This clonotype was recorded once. The antigen is undetermined. General study results and limits: Blood held most thyroid clonotypes expanded above 0.001 frequency. Median prediction lead before ophthalmopathy onset was 5.5 to 7 months with the model.

The germline gives CDR1 MDHEN, CDR2 SYDVKM. This CDR3 region has 16 residues. V shed 6 bases, J shed 6 bases, and the junction held 11 bases outside the gene matches. Amplification yielded TCR beta CDR3 regions, with RNA transcripts as the source. HTBI primers drove first-round RT-PCR of the TCR CDR3. One entry per CDR3 protein results from TCRdb running MiXCR on the multiplex PCR reads. The table has 200,000 to 250,000 distinct CDR3 sequences, approximately 25% seen once. The sample comprised blood. This receptor was identified in a woman in her forties with Graves' ophthalmopathy. The V gene is TRBV28, the J gene TRBJ2-5; 12 bases are a match to TRBD1. CDR3 protein: CASSHPGTGGLKTQYF. The CDR3 region has the DNA TGTGCCAGCAGCCACCCCGGGACAGGGGGCCTGAAGACCCAGTACTTC.